Following are 25 T cell receptor delta chains from one sample sequenced in a study of gamma-delta chains in newborns, infants, children. TCRdb reprocessed the reads using CATT. The repertoire consists of 7,500 to 10,000 delta-chain clones, with 1.5% to 2% occurring once and the leading ten covering approximately 8.3%. Input material: blood. The receptors stem from a child who was a newborn, infant or young child, either healthy, febrile or measles-vaccinated (not recorded which).

In this sample, this clone is medium-sized (0.01 to 0.1%). Different DNA sequences within this sample yield the same CDR3. The V call is TRDV1, the J call TRDJ1; no definite D call. Per the germline V gene, CDR1 is TSWWSYY and CDR2 is QGS. Deletions cut 4 bases from V and 1 base from J, with 16 bases between. This CDR3 region has 16 residues. This chain's CDR3 is CALGVFSPAFTDKLIF. The CDR3 DNA sequence: TGTGCTCTTGGGGTTTTTTCCCCGGCTTTCACCGATAAACTCATCTTT.

This clone was counted between two and nine times. It may be a read error: a sequence one base away is much more abundant. The same CDR3 also results from other DNA sequences found in this sample. The chain couples TRDV1 to TRDJ1; D possibly uses TRDD2 or TRDD3 (5 bases each). This CDR3 spans 19 amino acids. Germline CDR1 reads TSWWSYY; CDR2 reads QGS. In nucleotides, the CDR3 is TGCGCTCTTGGGGAAAGTCAGGGGGTTTGGCCTTCGTACACCGATAAACTCATCTTT. Protein sequence: CALGESQGVWPSYTDKLIF.

This clone was counted between two and nine times. V usage is TRDV1 and J usage is TRDJ1; TRDD3 matches at 9 bases. Germline V gives CDR1 TSWWSYY, CDR2 QGS. J lost 0 bases, V lost 1 base, and 15 bases had no gene match. The CDR3 consists of 20 residues. As DNA, the CDR3 is TGTGCTCTTGGGGAACGGTCCCTGGGGGGATACTCTACGTACACCGATAAACTCATCTTT. Its translation: CALGERSLGGYSTYTDKLIF.

In this sample, this clone turned up a few times. The TCRdb record carries a much larger clone's protein, which differs from this DNA's translation at residue 3; a read error is the likely cause, and the protein listed here is the DNA translation. This rearrangement joins TRDV3 to TRDJ1; 8 bases align to TRDD3. Germline CDR1 reads TVYSNPD; CDR2 reads GDNSRS (reference sequence). This CDR3 is built from 14 residues. With V trimmed by 5 bases and J by 7 bases, 15 bases remained unmatched. The CDR3, as DNA: TGTGCCCTTAACCACTGGGGATACAAGGGTAAACTCATCTTT. This sequence encodes CALNHWGYKGKLIF.

This clone appeared a few times. TCRdb's protein, taken from a much larger clone, differs from this DNA's translation at residue 4, likely owing to a read error; the protein displayed comes from the DNA. The chain links TRDV2 to TRDJ3; TRDD3 matches 9 bases. Germline CDR1 reads GEAIGNYY; CDR2 reads EKD. The CDR3 extends over 18 amino acids. The CDR3: CACGTVGDSPWDTRQMFF. CDR3 DNA sequence: TGTGCCTGTGGCACCGTGGGGGATAGCCCCTGGGACACCCGACAGATGTTTTTC.

In its sample, this clone ranks as medium-sized (0.01 to 0.1%). The chain employs TRDV2 and TRDJ3; 9 nucleotides match TRDD3. CDR3 length: 19 amino acids. Germline CDR1 reads GEAIGNYY; CDR2 reads EKD. The V gene end was trimmed by 3 bases and the J gene end by 0 bases; junction bases not matched to a gene: 8. CDR3 DNA sequence: TGTGCCTGTGACTATGCGATGGGGGATAGCTCCTGGGACACCCGACAGATGTTTTTC. This gives the protein CACDYAMGDSSWDTRQMFF.

By frequency in the sample, this clone is medium-sized. CDR3 sequence: CALGVRFLPPEKYTDKLIF. The CDR3 DNA reads TGTGCTCTTGGGGTGCGATTCCTACCTCCTGAGAAGTACACCGATAAACTCATCTTT. The rearrangement joins TRDV1 to TRDJ1; 7 nucleotides line up with TRDD2. The CDR3 extends over 19 amino acids. The germline V gene encodes CDR1 TSWWSYY and CDR2 QGS. V was clipped by 4 bases and J by 0 bases; unmatched bases: 17.

In its sample, this clone was seen a few times. The chain combines TRDV1 with TRDJ1; 12 positions agree with TRDD3. No J segment appears in TCRdb, so it was assigned here by matching the sequence to germline. Germline loops: CDR1 TSWWSYY, CDR2 QGS. Losses at the gene ends were 4 bases for V and 5 bases for J; bases not matched to a gene: 14. This CDR3 has 18 residues. CDR3 amino acids: CALGAVPRTGGYRDKLIF. For the CDR3, the DNA is TGTGCTCTTGGGGCGGTTCCTCGTACTGGGGGATACCGGGATAAACTCATCTTT.

This clone has only a few counts. A read error likely explains why the TCRdb protein, taken from a much larger clone, differs from this DNA's translation at residue 9; the protein shown is translated from the DNA. The V call is TRDV2, the J call TRDJ3, with TRDD3 as a possible D gene (6 bases). The CDR3 covers 18 residues. V was shortened by 0 bases and J by 1 base, with 12 bases between the two germline ends. CDR1 and CDR2 (germline): GEAIGNYY, EKD. The CDR3 is CACDTGDALSWDTRQMFF. Here the CDR3 DNA reads TGTGCCTGTGACACCGGGGATGCTCTTTCCTGGGACACCCGACAGATGTTTTTC.

This clone rates as medium-sized. The genes are TRDV1 and TRDJ1; 12 bases map to TRDD3. Germline assignment: CDR1 TSWWSYY and CDR2 QGS. This CDR3 is 17 amino acids long. V lost 1 base and J lost 7; bases outside the gene matches: 10. The CDR3 sequence is CALGERLTGGYSGKLIF. CDR3 DNA sequence: TGTGCTCTTGGGGAACGCCTCACTGGGGGATACAGCGGTAAACTCATCTTT.

The table lists this clone with a few counts. A read error likely explains why the TCRdb protein, taken from a much larger clone, differs from this DNA's translation at residue 7; the protein shown is translated from the DNA. This chain joins TRDV2 and TRDJ3; D perhaps matches TRDD3 (6 bases). The V and J ends lost 3 bases and 0 bases respectively, with 8 bases between them. Looked up from germline, CDR1 is GEAIGNYY and CDR2 is EKD. The length of the CDR3 is 16 residues. The CDR3 DNA follows: TGTGCCTGTGACTGGGGGGGCTCCTGGGACACCCGACAGATGTTTTTC. It encodes CACDWGGSWDTRQMFF.

The sample holds a few counts of this clone. TCRdb lists the protein of a much larger clone for this DNA, which differs at residue 12, so this is likely a read error; the protein given here is translated from the DNA itself. J is TRDJ1 and V is TRDV1, with TRDD2 as a possible D gene (5 bases). The CDR3 length is 14 residues. CDR1 is TSWWSYY and CDR2 is QGS in the germline V gene. The CDR3 protein is CALGETSFTNKPIF. DNA for the CDR3: TGTGCTCTTGGGGAAACGTCCTTCACGAATAAACCCATCTTT.

V gene TRDV3 combines with J gene TRDJ3, with TRDD3 identical over 8 bases. No J gene is reported in TCRdb; it was inferred here by comparing the DNA with germline. Unmatched junction bases numbered 12, after V lost 5 bases and J lost 0 bases. The CDR3 is 18 amino acids. Germline lookup yields CDR1 TVYSNPD and CDR2 GDNSRS (reference sequence). The CDR3 nucleotides are TGTGCCGGCGGTACTGGGGGGCCAAGCTCCTGGGACACCCGACAGATGTTTTTC. Amino acid sequence: CAGGTGGPSSWDTRQMFF.

The rearrangement uses TRDV1 and TRDJ1; 12 bases are shared with TRDD3. The V gene end was trimmed by 3 bases and the J gene end by 8 bases; junction bases not matched to a gene: 13. This CDR3 has 17 residues. Germline V gene sequence: CDR1 TSWWSYY, CDR2 QGS. The chain's CDR3 is CALGDSPRWGIRGKLIF. DNA for the CDR3: TGTGCTCTTGGGGACTCCCCACGCTGGGGGATACGGGGGAAACTCATCTTT.

Of note for this clone: A much larger clone differs from this one at a single base, so this may be a read error. This specimen includes other DNA sequences encoding the same CDR3. The rearrangement joins TRDV1 to TRDJ1; 10 bases are a match to TRDD3. CDR1 and CDR2 (germline): TSWWSYY, QGS. CDR3 length: 19 residues. V shed 1 base, J shed 0 bases, and the junction held 11 bases outside the gene matches. The CDR3 reads CALGEPLLGDTEYTDKLIF. In DNA form, the CDR3 reads TGTGCTCTTGGGGAACCCCTATTGGGGGATACTGAGTACACCGATAAACTCATCTTT.

The table lists this clone with a few counts. At residue 5, TCRdb's protein is not the same as the translated DNA, so the protein here was read from the DNA. This chain uses TRDV1 with TRDJ1; 7 nucleotides match TRDD3. CDR3 size: 20 residues. The germline V gene has CDR1 TSWWSYY and CDR2 QGS. J was trimmed by 0 bases and V by 4 bases; bases with no gene match: 20. The CDR3 here is CALGGLELLLGIGDTDKLIF. DNA for the CDR3: TGTGCTCTTGGGGGACTAGAGCTCTTACTGGGGATAGGTGACACCGATAAACTCATCTTT.

This clone is deemed medium-sized. The chain uses TRDV3 and TRDJ1, with D perhaps matching TRDD3 (5 bases). The V gene lost 4 bases and the J gene lost 4 bases, with 22 bases spanning the gap. From germline, CDR1 is TVYSNPD and CDR2 GDNSRS (reference sequence). The CDR3 loop spans 15 amino acids. CDR3 bases: TGTGCCTCCCTTTCTGGGCCTGGGACGGTCGATAAACTCATCTTT. It translates to CASLSGPGTVDKLIF.

This clone is classed as medium-sized. The chain has TRDV1 and TRDJ1, with a weak D call TRDD3 (6 bases). Germline V CDR1 and CDR2: TSWWSYY, QGS. The germline V and J ends were trimmed by 1 base and 0 bases, with 24 bases remaining between them. The CDR3 is made up of 20 amino acids. The CDR3 sequence is CALGERSGRGRKRYTDKLIF. In nucleotides, the CDR3 is TGTGCTCTTGGGGAACGGTCTGGTCGGGGGAGAAAGAGGTACACCGATAAACTCATCTTT.

Points on this clone: This is likely an artifact of a read error, given a far larger clone one base away. Other DNA sequences in this specimen translate into the identical CDR3. This chain connects TRDV2 to TRDJ3; 7 nucleotides align to TRDD3. The CDR3 is 20 amino acids. CDR1 and CDR2 (germline): GEAIGNYY, EKD. The V and J ends lost 0 bases and 0 bases, in that order; junction bases with no gene match: 10. The CDR3 loop reads CACDTVGGSLSSWDTRQMFF. CDR3 sequence (DNA): TGTGCCTGTGACACCGTCGGGGGATCTCTCAGCTCCTGGGACACCCGACAGATGTTTTTC.

This clone was picked up a small number of times. This may arise from a read error, as a much more abundant clone is one base away. This same CDR3 is encoded by further DNA sequences in the sample. The chain combines TRDV1 with TRDJ1, with TRDD2 matching 7 bases. Germline trimming cut 2 bases from V and 0 bases from J; bases unmatched to any gene: 15. The CDR3 sequence is 19 residues long. In germline, CDR1 is TSWWSYY, CDR2 QGS. CDR3 nucleotides: TGTGCTCTTGGGGAATCGGAAGTCTTCCTAGATCCGTACACCGATAAACTCATCTTT. Amino acids: CALGESEVFLDPYTDKLIF.

This clone was counted a few times. Germline is not matched at one junction end, which may reflect a read error. This CDR3 is also generated by other DNA sequences in the sample. The chain has TRDV3 and TRDJ1, with a possible D match to TRDD3 (6 bases). This CDR3 is built from 16 residues. Germline V gene lookup returns CDR1 TVYSNPD and CDR2 GDNSRS (reference sequence). The CDR3 sequence is CAFRITSWGDTDKLIF. In nucleotides, the CDR3 is TGCGCCTTCAGGATTACCAGCTGGGGAGACACCGATAAACTCATCTTT.

This clone came up a few times. This clone may be a read error of a much larger clone one base away. Other DNA sequences in the same sample also yield this CDR3. CDR3 nucleotide sequence: TGTGCAGCAAGCGAAAAGAATCTGGGTAGTGGCAAACTCATCTTT. Translating it yields CAASEKNLGSGKLIF. The V call is TRAV29/DV5, the J call TRDJ1; TRDD3 might be the D (5 bases). V was trimmed by 0 bases and J by 8 bases, leaving 20 bases between them. The CDR3 length is 15 residues. Germline CDR1 and CDR2: NSMFDY and ISSIKDK.

By share, this clone ranks as medium-sized. The chain joins TRDV1 to TRDJ1; 12 bases line up with TRDD3. V dropped 1 base and J dropped 7; count of bases not matched to a gene: 22. CDR1 TSWWSYY and CDR2 QGS come from the germline V gene. The CDR3 runs to 21 residues. The CDR3 spells CALGERDSYLLVLGDTGKLIF. Here the CDR3 DNA reads TGTGCTCTTGGGGAACGGGATTCCTACTTGTTGGTACTGGGGGATACTGGTAAACTCATCTTT.

This clone is deemed large (0.1 to 1%). Within the sample, other DNA sequences also encode this same CDR3. Written as DNA, the CDR3 is TGTGCCTGTGACGCGCTGGGGGATACGCTTACTGTGAAAAGCTCCTGGGACACCCGACAGATGTTTTTC. It encodes CACDALGDTLTVKSSWDTRQMFF. V and J are TRDV2 and TRDJ3, with 12 bases that match TRDD3. This CDR3 contains 23 residues. V shed 3 bases and J 0 bases; nucleotides not matched to a gene: 17. The germline CDR1 and CDR2 sequences are GEAIGNYY and EKD.

This clone was detected only a few times. A read error is possible here, since a much larger clone lies one base away. The sample holds other DNA sequences that translate to the same CDR3. The chain links TRDV1 to TRDJ1; TRDD3 agrees at 7 bases. The CDR3 has 22 amino acids. V lost 4 bases, J lost 1 base, and 27 bases stayed unmatched. From germline, CDR1 is TSWWSYY and CDR2 QGS. CDR3 residues: CALGVRSYGRADTKRVTDKLIF. The DNA of the CDR3 is TGTGCTCTTGGGGTCCGTTCATACGGAAGAGCGGATACGAAGAGAGTCACCGATAAACTCATCTTT.